These 6 T cell receptor beta chains came from one sample sequenced in a study of blood T cell repertoires in COVID-19. Only in-frame clones appear in the TCRdb table, and some are missing; sequencing was by immunoSEQ multiplex PCR. This table has fewer than 350,000 clones, 91% appearing once. Sequencing used PBMCs or T cells enriched from blood (not recorded which). These receptors were collected from a man in his forties who had been exposed to COVID-19.

The J gene is TRBJ1-2, the V gene TRBV7-9, with TRBD1 matching 9 bases. Germline CDR1 is SEHNR and CDR2 is FQNEAQ (reference sequence). This CDR3 comprises 16 residues. Trimming cost V 5 bases and J 8 bases; bases outside gene matches: 15. CDR3 sequence: CASSQRPQGARIGYTF. In DNA, the CDR3 is TGTGCCAGCAGCCAGAGGCCACAGGGGGCGAGGATCGGCTACACCTTC.

The chain links TRBV27 to TRBJ2-7; D might be TRBD2 (6 bases). The CDR3 runs to 15 residues. CDR1 MNHEY and CDR2 SMNVEV come from the germline V gene (reference sequence). V lost 3 bases and J 2 bases, leaving 14 bases between the germline ends. The CDR3 DNA reads TGTGCCAGCAGTTTGGGGGGACGGGCGACCTACGAGCAGTACTTC. Translation gives CASSLGGRATYEQYF.

In its sample, this clone was seen a few times. The chain joins TRBV6-5 to TRBJ2-3; 11 bases are shared with TRBD1. The CDR3 runs 15 residues. Losses at the gene ends were 9 bases for V and 6 bases for J; bases not matched to a gene: 11. Per the germline V gene, CDR1 is MNHEY and CDR2 is SVGAGI. The CDR3, as DNA: TGTGCCAGGGTACCGGGACAGGGGGACGGGGATACGCAGTATTTT. It translates to CARVPGQGDGDTQYF.

The CDR3 nucleotides read TGCGCCAGCAGCCTTATCCAGGGGGCGGAAAAAGATGAAAAACTGTTTTTT. Its protein product is CASSLIQGAEKDEKLFF. The chain joins TRBV4-1 to TRBJ1-4, with TRBD1 matching over 8 bases. Germline V CDR1 and CDR2: MGHRA, YSYEKL. CDR3 length: 17 amino acids. After removal of 4 bases from V and 6 bases from J, the junction contained 13 bases not matched to a gene.

The table lists this clone with a count of one. V usage is TRBV15 and J usage is TRBJ1-5; perhaps TRBD1 as D (6 bases). With 2 bases removed from V and 1 base from J, the gap between germline ends came to 24 bases. The germline V gene encodes CDR1 LNHNV and CDR2 YYDKDF (reference sequence). This CDR3 has 20 residues. The chain's CDR3 is CATSRSHEGGFNPSNQPQHF. The CDR3, as DNA: TGTGCCACCAGCAGATCGCACGAGGGGGGGTTTAATCCGAGCAATCAGCCCCAGCATTTT.

The rearrangement uses TRBV13 and TRBJ2-7; 11 bases agree with TRBD2. The germline CDR1 and CDR2 sequences are PRHDT and FYEKMQ (reference sequence). The CDR3 loop spans 15 amino acids. The junction had 0 bases not matched to a gene; V was cut back by 0 bases and J by 2 bases. CDR3: CASSLGLAGAYEQYF. The DNA for the CDR3 is TGTGCCAGCAGCTTAGGACTAGCGGGGGCCTACGAGCAGTACTTC.